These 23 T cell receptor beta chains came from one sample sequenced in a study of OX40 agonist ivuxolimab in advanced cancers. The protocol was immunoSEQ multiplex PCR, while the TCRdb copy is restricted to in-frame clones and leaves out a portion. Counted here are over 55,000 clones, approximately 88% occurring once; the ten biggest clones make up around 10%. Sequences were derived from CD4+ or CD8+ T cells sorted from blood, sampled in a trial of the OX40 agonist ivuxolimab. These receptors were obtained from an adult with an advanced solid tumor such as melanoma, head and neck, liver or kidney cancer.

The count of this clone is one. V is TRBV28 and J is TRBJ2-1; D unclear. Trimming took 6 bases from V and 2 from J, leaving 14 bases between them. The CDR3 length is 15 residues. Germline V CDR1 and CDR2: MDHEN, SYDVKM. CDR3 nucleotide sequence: TGTGCCAGCAGCTACGCAGGTGACACCTACAATGAGCAGTTCTTC. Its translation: CASSYAGDTYNEQFF.

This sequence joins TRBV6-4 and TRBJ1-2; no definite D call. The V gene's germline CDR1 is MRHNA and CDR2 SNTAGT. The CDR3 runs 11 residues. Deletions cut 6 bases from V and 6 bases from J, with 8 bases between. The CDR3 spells CASRGIDGYTF. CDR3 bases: TGTGCCAGCAGGGGTATCGATGGCTACACCTTC.

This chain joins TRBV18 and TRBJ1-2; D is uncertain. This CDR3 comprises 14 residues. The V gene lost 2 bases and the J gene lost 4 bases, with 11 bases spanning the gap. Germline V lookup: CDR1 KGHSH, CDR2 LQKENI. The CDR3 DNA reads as TGTGCCAGCTCACCAAAGGATCAACCCTATGGCTACACCTTC. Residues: CASSPKDQPYGYTF. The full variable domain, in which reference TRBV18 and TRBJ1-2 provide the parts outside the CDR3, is NAGVMQNPRHLVRRRGQEARLRCSPMKGHSHVYWYRQLPEEGLKFMVYLQKENIIDESGMPKERFSAEFPKEGPSILRIQQVVRGDSAAYFCASSPKDQPYGYTFGSGTRLTVV.

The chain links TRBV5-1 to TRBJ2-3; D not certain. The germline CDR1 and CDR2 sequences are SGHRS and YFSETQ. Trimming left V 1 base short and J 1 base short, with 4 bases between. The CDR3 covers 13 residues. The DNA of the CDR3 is TGCGCCAGCAGCTTGCGCGGCACAGATACGCAGTATTTT. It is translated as CASSLRGTDTQYF.

The CDR3 region has the DNA TGTGCCAGCGGACGGACACCAGCGTACGAGCAGTACTTC. It specifies CASGRTPAYEQYF. The gene calls are TRBV5-5 and TRBJ2-7, with a tentative D call TRBD1 (5 bases). V was cut by 7 bases and J by 4 bases, with 15 bases left in between. Germline lookup yields CDR1 SGHKS and CDR2 YYEKEE (reference sequence). CDR3 length equals 13 residues.

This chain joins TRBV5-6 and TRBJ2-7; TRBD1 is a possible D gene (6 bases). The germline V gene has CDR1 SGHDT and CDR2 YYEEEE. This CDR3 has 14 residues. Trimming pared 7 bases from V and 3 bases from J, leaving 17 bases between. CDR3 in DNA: TGTGCCAGCGCGGGCCCCGGACAGTTCTACGAGCAGTACTTC. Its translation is CASAGPGQFYEQYF.

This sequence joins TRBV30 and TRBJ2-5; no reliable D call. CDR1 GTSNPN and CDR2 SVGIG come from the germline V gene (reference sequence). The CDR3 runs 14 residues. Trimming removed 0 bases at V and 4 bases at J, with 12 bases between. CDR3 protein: CAWSVSSSLETQYF. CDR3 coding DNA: TGTGCCTGGAGTGTTAGCTCTAGTTTAGAGACCCAGTACTTC. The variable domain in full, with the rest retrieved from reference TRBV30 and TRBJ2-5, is SQTIHQWPATLVQPVGSPLSLECTVEGTSNPNLYWYRQAAGRGLQLLFYSVGIGQISSEVPQNLSASRPQDRQFILSSKKLLLSDSGFYLCAWSVSSSLETQYFGPGTRLLVL.

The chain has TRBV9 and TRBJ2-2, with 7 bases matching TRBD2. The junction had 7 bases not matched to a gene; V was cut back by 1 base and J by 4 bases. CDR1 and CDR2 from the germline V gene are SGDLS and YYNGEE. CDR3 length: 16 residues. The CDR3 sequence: CASSVNEAGVTGELFF. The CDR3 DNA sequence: TGTGCCAGCAGCGTAAATGAGGCGGGAGTCACCGGGGAGCTGTTTTTT.

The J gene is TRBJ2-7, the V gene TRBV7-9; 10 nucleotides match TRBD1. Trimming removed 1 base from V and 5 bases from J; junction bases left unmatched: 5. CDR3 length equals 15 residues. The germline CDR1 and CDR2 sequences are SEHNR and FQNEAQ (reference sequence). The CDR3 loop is CASSLVGQGSHEQYF. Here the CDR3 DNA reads TGTGCCAGCAGCTTAGTGGGACAGGGGTCGCACGAGCAGTACTTC.

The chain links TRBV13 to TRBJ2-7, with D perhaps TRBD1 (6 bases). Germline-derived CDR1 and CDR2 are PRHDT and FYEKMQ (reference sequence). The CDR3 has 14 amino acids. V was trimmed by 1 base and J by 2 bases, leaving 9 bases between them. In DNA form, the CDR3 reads TGTGCCAGCAGCTTAGATACAGGGACCTACGAGCAGTACTTC. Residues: CASSLDTGTYEQYF.

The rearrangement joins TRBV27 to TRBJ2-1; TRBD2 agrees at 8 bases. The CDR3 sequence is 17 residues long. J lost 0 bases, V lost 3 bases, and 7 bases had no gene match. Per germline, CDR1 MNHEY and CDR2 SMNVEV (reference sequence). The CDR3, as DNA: TGTGCCAGCAGTTTGACATTAGCGGGGAGCTCCTACAATGAGCAGTTCTTC. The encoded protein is CASSLTLAGSSYNEQFF.

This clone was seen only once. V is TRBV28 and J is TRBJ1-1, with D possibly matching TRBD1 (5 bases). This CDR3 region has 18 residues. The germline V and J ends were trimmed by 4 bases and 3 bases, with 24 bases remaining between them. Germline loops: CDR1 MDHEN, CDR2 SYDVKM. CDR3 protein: CASSSNIMGSRDDTEAFF. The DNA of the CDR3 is TGTGCCAGCAGTTCGAATATTATGGGGAGCAGGGACGACACTGAAGCTTTCTTT.

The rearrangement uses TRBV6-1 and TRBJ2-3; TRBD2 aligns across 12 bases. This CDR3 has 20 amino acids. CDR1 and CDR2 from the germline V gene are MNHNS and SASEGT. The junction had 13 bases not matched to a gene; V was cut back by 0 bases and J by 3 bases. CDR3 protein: CASSEAIWEGTSGRTDTQYF. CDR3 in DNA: TGTGCCAGCAGTGAAGCAATCTGGGAGGGTACTAGCGGGAGGACAGATACGCAGTATTTT.

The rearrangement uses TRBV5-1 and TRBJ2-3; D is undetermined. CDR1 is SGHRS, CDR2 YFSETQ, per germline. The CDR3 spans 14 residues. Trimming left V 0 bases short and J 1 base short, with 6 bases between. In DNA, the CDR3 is TGCGCCAGCAGCTTGGGACGGGGCACAGATACGCAGTATTTT. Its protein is CASSLGRGTDTQYF. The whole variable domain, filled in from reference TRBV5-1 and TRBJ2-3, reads KAGVTQTPRYLIKTRGQQVTLSCSPISGHRSVSWYQQTPGQGLQFLFEYFSETQRNKGNFPGRFSGRQFSNSRSEMNVSTLELGDSALYLCASSLGRGTDTQYFGPGTRLTVL.

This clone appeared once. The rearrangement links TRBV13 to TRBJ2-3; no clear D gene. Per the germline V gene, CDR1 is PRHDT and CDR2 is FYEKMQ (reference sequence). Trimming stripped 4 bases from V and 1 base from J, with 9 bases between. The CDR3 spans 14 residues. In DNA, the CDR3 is TGTGCCAGCAGCTCCCCCTCTCGCACAGATACGCAGTATTTT. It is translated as CASSSPSRTDTQYF.

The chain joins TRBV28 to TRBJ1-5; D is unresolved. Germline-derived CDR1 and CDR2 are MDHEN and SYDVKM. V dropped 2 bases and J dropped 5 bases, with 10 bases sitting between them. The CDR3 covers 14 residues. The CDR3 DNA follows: TGTGCCAGCAGTTTAATCTCCCTGGATCAGCCCCAGCATTTT. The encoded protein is CASSLISLDQPQHF.

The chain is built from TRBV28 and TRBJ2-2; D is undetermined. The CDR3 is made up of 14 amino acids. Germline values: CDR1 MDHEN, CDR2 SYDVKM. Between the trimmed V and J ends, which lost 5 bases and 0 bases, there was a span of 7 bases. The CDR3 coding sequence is TGTGCCAGCAGTCGGGCCCCGAACACCGGGGAGCTGTTTTTT. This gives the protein CASSRAPNTGELFF.

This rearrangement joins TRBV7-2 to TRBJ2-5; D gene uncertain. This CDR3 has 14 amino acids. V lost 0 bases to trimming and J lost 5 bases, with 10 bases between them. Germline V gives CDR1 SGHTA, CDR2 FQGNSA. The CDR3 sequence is CASSLAGSRETQYF. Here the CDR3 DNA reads TGTGCCAGCAGCTTAGCGGGATCTAGGGAGACCCAGTACTTC.

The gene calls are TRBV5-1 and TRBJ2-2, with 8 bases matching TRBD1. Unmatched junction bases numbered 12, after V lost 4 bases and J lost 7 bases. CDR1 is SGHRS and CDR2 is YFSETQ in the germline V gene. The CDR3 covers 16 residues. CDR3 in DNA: TGCGCCAGCAGCCCGGAGGGGGGACAGGACTTCGGGGAGCTGTTTTTT. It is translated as CASSPEGGQDFGELFF.

The CDR3 DNA follows: TGTGCCAGTAGTCATCCCCTCGGGGGCCAAGAGACCCAGTACTTC. Protein sequence: CASSHPLGGQETQYF. This chain uses TRBV19 with TRBJ2-5; tentative D call: TRBD2 (6 bases). The CDR3 totals 15 residues. Germline V gene data show CDR1 as LNHDA and CDR2 as SQIVND (reference sequence). Trimming shortened V by 5 bases and J by 1 base, and 14 bases separated the two germline ends.

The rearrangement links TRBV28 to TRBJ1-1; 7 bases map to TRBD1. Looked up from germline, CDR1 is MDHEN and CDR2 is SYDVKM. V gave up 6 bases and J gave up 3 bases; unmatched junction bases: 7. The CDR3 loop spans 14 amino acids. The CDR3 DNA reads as TGTGCCAGCAGACCTGACAGGGTTCACACTGAAGCTTTCTTT. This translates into CASRPDRVHTEAFF.

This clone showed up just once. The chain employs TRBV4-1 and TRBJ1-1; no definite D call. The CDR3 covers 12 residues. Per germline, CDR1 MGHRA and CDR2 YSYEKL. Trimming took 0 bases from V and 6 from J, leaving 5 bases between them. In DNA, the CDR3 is TGCGCCAGCAGCCAAGACCCCGCTGAAGCTTTCTTT. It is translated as CASSQDPAEAFF.

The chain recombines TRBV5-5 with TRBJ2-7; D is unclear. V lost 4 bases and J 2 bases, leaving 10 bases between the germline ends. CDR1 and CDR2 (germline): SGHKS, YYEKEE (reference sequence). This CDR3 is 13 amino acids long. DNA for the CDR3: TGTGCCAGCAGCCATGCAGGTCCCTACGAGCAGTACGTC. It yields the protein CASSHAGPYEQYV.